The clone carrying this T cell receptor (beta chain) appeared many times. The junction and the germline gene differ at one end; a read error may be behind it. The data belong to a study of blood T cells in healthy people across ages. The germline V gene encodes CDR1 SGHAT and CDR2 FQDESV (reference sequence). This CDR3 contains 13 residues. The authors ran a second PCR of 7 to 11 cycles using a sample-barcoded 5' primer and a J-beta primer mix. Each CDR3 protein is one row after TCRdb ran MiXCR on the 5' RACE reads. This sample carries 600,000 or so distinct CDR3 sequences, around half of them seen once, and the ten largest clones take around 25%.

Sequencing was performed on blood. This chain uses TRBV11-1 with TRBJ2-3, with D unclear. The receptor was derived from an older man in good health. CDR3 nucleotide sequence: TGTGCCAGCAGGTTAGGATGGACAGATACGCAGTATTTT. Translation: CASRLGWTDTQYF. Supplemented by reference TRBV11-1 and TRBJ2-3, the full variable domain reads EAEVAQSPRYKITEKSQAVAFWCDPISGHATLYWYRQILGQGPELLVQFQDESVVDDSQLPKDRFSAERLKGVDSTLKIQPAELGDSAMYLCASRLGWTDTQYFGPGTRLTVL.